A single sample is the source of the 21 T cell receptor beta chains below, sequenced in a study of cytomegalovirus exposure and HLA in healthy donors. The PCR contained 60 Vbeta and 13 Jbeta primers. The assay was immunoSEQ multiplex PCR, and TCRdb's table has in-frame clones only and misses some. The sample lists some 120,000 clones, 7% to 9.5% seen once, with around 6% in the top ten. The sample consisted of PBMCs. These receptors all come from a woman aged 40-49 years in good health and CMV-seropositive.

The chain links TRBV5-6 to TRBJ2-1, with 10 bases aligning to TRBD1. Germline-derived CDR1 and CDR2 are SGHDT and YYEEEE. The CDR3 runs 16 residues. J gave up 9 bases and V 1 base, and 10 bases lay outside the gene matches. This CDR3 reads CASSLSPTGGLSEQFF. CDR3 sequence (DNA): TGTGCCAGCAGCTTGTCACCGACAGGGGGCTTGAGTGAGCAGTTCTTC.

This clone turned up a few times. V and J are TRBV27 and TRBJ2-7; D is perhaps TRBD1 (5 bases). The germline V gene has CDR1 MNHEY and CDR2 SMNVEV (reference sequence). V was pared by 4 bases and J by 0 bases, with 7 bases between. The CDR3 consists of 13 residues. The CDR3 bases are TGTGCCAGCAGTTGGGGCAGCTCCTACGAGCAGTACTTC. This sequence encodes CASSWGSSYEQYF.

In this sample, this clone turned up a few times. The chain carries TRBV5-4 and TRBJ2-5; the match to TRBD1 covers 9 bases. The CDR3 contains 14 residues. In germline, CDR1 is SGHNT, CDR2 YYREEE (reference sequence). Trimming removed 4 bases from V and 0 bases from J; junction bases left unmatched: 1. CDR3: CASSGTGYQETQYF. The CDR3 DNA sequence: TGTGCCAGCAGCGGGACAGGGTACCAAGAGACCCAGTACTTC.

This clone was detected a few times. The CDR3 DNA reads TGTGCCAGCAGCCGACAGGGAATTGGAGACACTGAAGCTTTCTTT. Protein: CASSRQGIGDTEAFF. This chain joins TRBV2 and TRBJ1-1; 7 nucleotides line up with TRBD1. Germline lookup yields CDR1 SNHLY and CDR2 FYNNEI. This CDR3 has 15 residues. V lost 6 bases, J lost 3 bases, and 10 bases stayed unmatched.

A few counts support this clone. The chain is built from TRBV19 and TRBJ1-1, with 8 bases that match TRBD1. V dropped 4 bases and J dropped 0; count of bases not matched to a gene: 4. CDR3 length: 15 residues. Germline V gene sequence: CDR1 LNHDA, CDR2 SQIVND (reference sequence). CDR3: CASSNRGRLNTEAFF. In nucleotides, the CDR3 is TGTGCCAGTAGTAACAGGGGGAGACTGAACACTGAAGCTTTCTTT.

This clone appeared a few times. The chain links TRBV9 to TRBJ1-1, with a weak D call TRBD1 (5 bases). Trimming left V 0 bases short and J 0 bases short, with 9 bases between. The CDR3 extends over 15 amino acids. Germline CDR1 is SGDLS and CDR2 is YYNGEE. CDR3 coding DNA: TGTGCCAGCAGCGTAGTGGTAGGGGTGAACACTGAAGCTTTCTTT. Amino acids: CASSVVVGVNTEAFF.

This sequence joins TRBV27 and TRBJ2-7, with no clear D. The CDR3 is 14 amino acids. Trimming removed 8 bases from V and 1 base from J, with 15 bases in between. From germline, CDR1 is MNHEY and CDR2 SMNVEV (reference sequence). The DNA for the CDR3 is TGTGCCAGCGGGTCGTCACAGCAATCCTACGAGCAGTACTTC. Its translation is CASGSSQQSYEQYF.

V gene TRBV5-4 combines with J gene TRBJ1-3; 7 bases are a match to TRBD1. J gave up 2 bases and V 4 bases, and 3 bases lay outside the gene matches. CDR3 size: 14 residues. In germline, CDR1 is SGHNT, CDR2 YYREEE (reference sequence). CDR3: CASSQTGTGNTIYF. CDR3 coding DNA: TGTGCCAGCAGCCAGACAGGGACTGGAAACACCATATATTTT.

This clone was observed a few times. This chain links TRBV4-1 with TRBJ2-2; 10 bases are a match to TRBD1. The CDR3 covers 16 residues. With 0 bases clipped from V and 7 bases from J, the junction kept 5 bases outside the gene matches. CDR1 and CDR2 from the germline V gene are MGHRA and YSYEKL. The CDR3 protein is CASSQEPGQGFGELFF. The CDR3 DNA follows: TGCGCCAGCAGCCAAGAGCCGGGACAGGGGTTCGGGGAGCTGTTTTTT.

This clone was observed a few times. The chain carries TRBV16 and TRBJ2-7; 9 nucleotides match TRBD1. CDR3 length: 19 amino acids. The germline V gene encodes CDR1 KGHSY and CDR2 FQNENV. Germline trimming cut 0 bases from V and 3 bases from J; bases unmatched to any gene: 15. CDR3 coding DNA: TGTGCCAGCAGCCAATCCCTCCTCACCCGGGACAGGGTGGACTACGAGCAGTACTTC. It translates to CASSQSLLTRDRVDYEQYF.

A few counts support this clone. CDR3 in amino acids: CASSRDTANYGYTF. DNA for the CDR3: TGTGCCAGCAGCCGGGACACAGCTAACTATGGCTACACCTTC. This chain uses TRBV5-4 with TRBJ1-2; D possibly corresponds to TRBD1 (6 bases). Germline V gene lookup returns CDR1 SGHNT and CDR2 YYREEE (reference sequence). Trimming removed 4 bases at V and 0 bases at J, with 10 bases between. The length of the CDR3 is 14 residues.

This clone turned up a few times. The V and J genes are TRBV5-1 and TRBJ1-2; D unclear. The CDR3 extends over 15 amino acids. Germline V gene lookup returns CDR1 SGHRS and CDR2 YFSETQ. Trimming took 0 bases from V and 6 from J, leaving 15 bases between them. The CDR3 coding sequence is TGCGCCAGCAGCTTGGGGATGGCGGAGGTTGATGGCTACACCTTC. Its translation: CASSLGMAEVDGYTF. Full variable domain (outside the CDR3, taken from reference TRBV5-1 and TRBJ1-2): KAGVTQTPRYLIKTRGQQVTLSCSPISGHRSVSWYQQTPGQGLQFLFEYFSETQRNKGNFPGRFSGRQFSNSRSEMNVSTLELGDSALYLCASSLGMAEVDGYTFGSGTRLTVV.

The chain uses TRBV5-1 and TRBJ1-1, with D unresolved. Germline V gene sequence: CDR1 SGHRS, CDR2 YFSETQ. Trimming shortened V by 0 bases and J by 1 base, and 7 bases separated the two germline ends. CDR3 length: 14 amino acids. The CDR3 spells CASSLGSSNTEAFF. The CDR3 DNA follows: TGCGCCAGCAGCTTGGGCAGTTCGAACACTGAAGCTTTCTTT.

This clone was seen only a few times. The V and J genes are TRBV27 and TRBJ2-5, with TRBD2 matching 7 bases. CDR1 and CDR2 from the germline V gene are MNHEY and SMNVEV (reference sequence). This CDR3 comprises 15 residues. After removal of 4 bases from V and 5 bases from J, the junction contained 10 bases not matched to a gene. The CDR3 loop reads CASSSLAALGETQYF. The CDR3 DNA sequence: TGTGCCAGCAGTTCCCTAGCGGCCCTAGGGGAGACCCAGTACTTC.

The chain carries TRBV10-3 and TRBJ2-7; 10 bases agree with TRBD1. CDR1 and CDR2 (germline): ENHRY, SYGVKD. With V trimmed by 7 bases and J by 5 bases, 2 bases remained unmatched. This CDR3 region has 12 residues. CDR3 sequence (DNA): TGTGCCATCAAAGACAGGGGGCACGAGCAGTACTTC. It encodes CAIKDRGHEQYF.

J is TRBJ2-4 and V is TRBV30, with a tentative D call TRBD2 (5 bases). CDR1 is GTSNPN and CDR2 is SVGIG in the germline V gene (reference sequence). The CDR3 contains 16 residues. The V end lost 2 bases, the J end lost 0 bases, and 14 bases lay between the germline ends. The CDR3 DNA is TGTGCCTGGAGTCCCGGACTTGATGTAGCCAAAAACATTCAGTACTTC. It yields the protein CAWSPGLDVAKNIQYF.

This chain connects TRBV5-1 to TRBJ1-5, with D hard to call. This CDR3 has 13 residues. The ends were cut back, 0 bases at V and 5 bases at J, with 6 bases in the middle. Germline values: CDR1 SGHRS, CDR2 YFSETQ. CDR3 protein: CASSLDIDQPQHF. DNA for the CDR3: TGCGCCAGCAGCTTGGACATTGATCAGCCCCAGCATTTT.

The V and J genes are TRBV6-4 and TRBJ1-1; no clear D gene. The CDR3 covers 13 residues. V dropped 0 bases and J dropped 5 bases, with 7 bases sitting between them. Germline CDR1 reads MRHNA; CDR2 reads SNTAGT. The CDR3 spells CASSDSGITEAFF. The CDR3 bases are TGTGCCAGCAGTGACTCCGGGATTACTGAAGCTTTCTTT.

The chain employs TRBV30 and TRBJ1-2; D unclear. The CDR3 sequence is 12 residues long. In germline, CDR1 is GTSNPN, CDR2 SVGIG (reference sequence). Deletions cut 1 base from V and 8 bases from J, with 11 bases between. The CDR3 reads CAWSARWMGYTF. CDR3 sequence (DNA): TGTGCCTGGAGTGCCAGGTGGATGGGCTACACCTTC.

The J gene is TRBJ2-7, the V gene TRBV5-1, with TRBD1 matching over 7 bases. V lost 7 bases and J lost 6; bases outside the gene matches: 16. Germline CDR1 reads SGHRS; CDR2 reads YFSETQ. CDR3 size: 15 residues. The CDR3 sequence is CASGNDRQGVGEQYF. The CDR3 nucleotides are TGCGCCAGCGGAAACGATCGCCAGGGGGTGGGCGAGCAGTACTTC.

This chain links TRBV7-8 with TRBJ1-4; the D is unclear. CDR3 size: 14 residues. CDR1 is SGHVS and CDR2 is FQNEAQ in the germline V gene. The V end lost 1 base, the J end lost 8 bases, and 11 bases lay between the germline ends. The CDR3 here is CASSLGQVYEKLFF. The DNA for the CDR3 is TGTGCCAGCAGCTTAGGTCAGGTATACGAAAAACTGTTTTTT.